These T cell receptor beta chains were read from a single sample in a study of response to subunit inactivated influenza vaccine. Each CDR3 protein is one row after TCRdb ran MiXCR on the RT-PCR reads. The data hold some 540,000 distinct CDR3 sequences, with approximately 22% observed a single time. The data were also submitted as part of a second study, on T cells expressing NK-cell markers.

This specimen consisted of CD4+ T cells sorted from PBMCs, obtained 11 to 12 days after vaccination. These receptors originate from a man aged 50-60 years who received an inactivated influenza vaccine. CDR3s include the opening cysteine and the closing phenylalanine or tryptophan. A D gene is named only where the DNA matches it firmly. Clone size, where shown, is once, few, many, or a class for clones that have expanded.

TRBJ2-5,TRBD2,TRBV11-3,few,CASSQKLAGDETQYF,TGTGCCAGCAGCCAAAAACTAGCGGGGGACGAGACCCAGTACTTC
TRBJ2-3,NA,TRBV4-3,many,CASSQSGSVPDTQYF,TGCGCCAGCAGCCAAAGCGGGTCGGTCCCAGATACGCAGTATTTT
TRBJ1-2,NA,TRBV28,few,CASSLPGTLNYGYTF,TGTGCCAGCAGTCTCCCCGGGACACTTAACTATGGCTACACCTTC
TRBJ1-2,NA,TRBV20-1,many,CSASLGPLYGYTF,TGCAGTGCTAGTTTAGGCCCTCTCTATGGCTACACCTTC
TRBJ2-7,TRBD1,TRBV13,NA,CASSMKTGHEQYF,TGTGCCAGCAGCATGAAGACAGGGCACGAGCAGTACTTC
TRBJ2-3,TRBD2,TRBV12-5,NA,CASGLGTLAGGSTDTQYF,TGTGCTAGTGGTTTGGGAACACTAGCGGGGGGGAGCACAGATACGCAGTATTTT
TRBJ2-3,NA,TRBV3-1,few,CASSQEGWPTDTQYF,TGTGCCAGCAGCCAAGAAGGATGGCCGACAGATACGCAGTATTTT
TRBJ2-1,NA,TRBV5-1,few,CASRLAPGEYEQFF,TGCGCCAGCAGGCTAGCTCCAGGGGAGTACGAGCAGTTCTTC
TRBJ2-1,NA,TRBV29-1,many,CSVEDDYRAYNEQFF,TGCAGCGTTGAAGATGATTACAGGGCCTACAATGAGCAGTTCTTC
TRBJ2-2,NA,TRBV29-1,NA,CSVRRDSLTGELFF,TGCAGCGTCCGGCGGGACAGTCTCACCGGGGAGCTGTTTTTT
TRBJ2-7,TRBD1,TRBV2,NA,CASSTMGQYYEQYF,TGTGCCAGCAGCACCATGGGACAGTACTACGAGCAGTACTTC
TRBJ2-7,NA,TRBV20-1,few,CSAKLGTPYEQYF,TGCAGTGCTAAGTTGGGGACCCCCTACGAGCAGTACTTC
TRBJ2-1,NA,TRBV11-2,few,CASTSLGEQFF,TGTGCCAGCACCTCGCTGGGTGAGCAGTTCTTC
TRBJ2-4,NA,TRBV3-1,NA,CASSQGGTKNIQYF,TGTGCCAGCAGCCAAGGGGGGACCAAAAACATTCAGTACTTC
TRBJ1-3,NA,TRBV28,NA,CASSLPGSRNTIYF,TGTGCCAGCAGTTTACCAGGATCACGGAACACCATATATTTT
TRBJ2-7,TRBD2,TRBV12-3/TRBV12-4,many,CASSLGSGGAYEQYF,TGTGCCAGCAGTTTAGGTAGCGGGGGGGCCTACGAGCAGTACTTC